Listed below are T cell receptor beta chains from one sample, sequenced in a study of T cells in Graves' hyperthyroidism and ophthalmopathy. TCRdb used MiXCR to reprocess the multiplex PCR reads, holding one entry per CDR3 protein. The table includes more than 500,000 distinct CDR3 sequences, 40% to 50% detected once. The sequenced sample consisted of peripheral blood or thyroid tissue (not recorded which). These receptors originate from an adult woman with Graves' disease, either hyperthyroidism or ophthalmopathy (not recorded which). CDR3s include the opening cysteine and the closing phenylalanine or tryptophan. The order of the fields is CDR3 protein, CDR3 DNA, clone size, J gene, D gene, V gene. The D gene is left open where the match is weak. Not all rows give a size; the values are once, few, many and, for expanded clones, a class.

CDR3: CASSSPLTRKVTQYF
DNA: TGTGCCAGCAGTTCCCCGCTGACCAGGAAGGTGACCCAGTACTTC
size: NA
J: TRBJ2-5
D: NA
V: TRBV7-2

CDR3: CAWIGQPFSEAFF
DNA: TGTGCCTGGATAGGACAGCCTTTTAGTGAAGCTTTCTTT
size: NA
J: TRBJ1-1
D: NA
V: TRBV30

CDR3: CASSQGALAPVSYEQYF
DNA: TGCGCCAGCAGCCAAGGTGCGCTAGCCCCCGTCTCCTACGAGCAGTACTTC
size: few
J: TRBJ2-7
D: NA
V: TRBV4-3

CDR3: CAISDLRREGLLVYEQHF
DNA: TGTGCCATCAGTGATCTGAGGCGGGAGGGGTTGTTGGTCTACGAGCAGCACTTC
size: NA
J: TRBJ2-7
D: TRBD2
V: TRBV10-3

CDR3: CASTPRGGFSNQPQHF
DNA: TGTGCCAGTACCCCGAGGGGAGGGTTTAGCAATCAGCCCCAGCATTTT
size: NA
J: TRBJ1-5
D: NA
V: TRBV19

CDR3: CASSTGGKETQYF
DNA: TGTGCCAGCAGCACCGGGGGGAAAGAGACCCAGTACTTC
size: NA
J: TRBJ2-5
D: TRBD2
V: TRBV7-8

CDR3: CASSDDRDTQYF
DNA: TGTGCCAGCAGTGATGACAGAGATACGCAGTATTTT
size: few
J: TRBJ2-3
D: NA
V: TRBV2

CDR3: CSARDVRGWEKLFF
DNA: TGCAGTGCTAGAGATGTACGGGGGTGGGAAAAACTGTTTTTT
size: NA
J: TRBJ1-4
D: NA
V: TRBV20-1

CDR3: CASSPRGDRGHYGYTF
DNA: TGTGCCAGCAGCCCAAGGGGGGACAGGGGGCACTATGGCTACACCTTC
size: NA
J: TRBJ1-2
D: TRBD1
V: TRBV7-9

CDR3: CASSLDLAGSNSPLHF
DNA: TGCGCCAGCAGCTTGGATCTTGCAGGGTCGAATTCACCCCTCCACTTT
size: NA
J: TRBJ1-6
D: NA
V: TRBV5-1